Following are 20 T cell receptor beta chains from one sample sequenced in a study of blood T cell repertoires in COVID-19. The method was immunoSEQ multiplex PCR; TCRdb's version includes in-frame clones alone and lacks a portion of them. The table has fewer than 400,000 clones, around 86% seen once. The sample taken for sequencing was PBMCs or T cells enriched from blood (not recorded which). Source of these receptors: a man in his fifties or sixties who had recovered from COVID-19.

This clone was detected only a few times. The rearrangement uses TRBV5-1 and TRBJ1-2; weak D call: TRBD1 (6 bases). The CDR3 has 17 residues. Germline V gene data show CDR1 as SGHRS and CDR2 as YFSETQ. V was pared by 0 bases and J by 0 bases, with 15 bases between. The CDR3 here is CASSLDGTPYPNYGYTF. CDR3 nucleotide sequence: TGCGCCAGCAGCTTGGACGGGACACCCTACCCTAACTATGGCTACACCTTC.

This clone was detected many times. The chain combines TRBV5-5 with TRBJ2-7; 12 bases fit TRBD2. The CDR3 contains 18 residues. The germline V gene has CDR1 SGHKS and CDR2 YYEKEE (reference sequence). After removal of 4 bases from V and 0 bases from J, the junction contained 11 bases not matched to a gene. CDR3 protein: CASSRQSSGRGSSYEQYF. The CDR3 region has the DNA TGTGCCAGCAGCAGACAGTCTAGCGGGAGGGGGAGCTCCTACGAGCAGTACTTC.

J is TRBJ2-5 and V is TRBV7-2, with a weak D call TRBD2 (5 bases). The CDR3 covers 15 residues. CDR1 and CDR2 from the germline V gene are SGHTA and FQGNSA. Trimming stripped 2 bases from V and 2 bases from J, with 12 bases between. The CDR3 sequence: CASSLRGGQQETQYF. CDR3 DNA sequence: TGTGCCAGCAGCTTAAGAGGAGGCCAACAAGAGACCCAGTACTTC.

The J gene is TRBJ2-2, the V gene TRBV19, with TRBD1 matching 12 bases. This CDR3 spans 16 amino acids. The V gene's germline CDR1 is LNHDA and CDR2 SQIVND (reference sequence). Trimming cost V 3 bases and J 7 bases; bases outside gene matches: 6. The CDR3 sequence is CASSIRRDRGHGELFF. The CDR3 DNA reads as TGTGCCAGTAGTATCCGCCGGGACAGGGGGCACGGGGAGCTGTTTTTT.

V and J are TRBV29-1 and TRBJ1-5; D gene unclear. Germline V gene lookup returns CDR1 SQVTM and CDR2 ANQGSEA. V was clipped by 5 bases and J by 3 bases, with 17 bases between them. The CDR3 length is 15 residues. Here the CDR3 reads CSVSTTTGFNQPQHF. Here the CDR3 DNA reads TGCAGCGTTTCAACAACGACGGGATTCAATCAGCCCCAGCATTTT.

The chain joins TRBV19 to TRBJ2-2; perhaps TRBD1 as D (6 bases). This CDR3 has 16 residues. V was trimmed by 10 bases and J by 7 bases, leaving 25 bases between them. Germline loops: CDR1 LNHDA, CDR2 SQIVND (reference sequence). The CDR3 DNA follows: TGTGCCACTAAAAGTGTCAGGGGCCCTTTGGGCGGGGAGCTGTTTTTT. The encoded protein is CATKSVRGPLGGELFF.

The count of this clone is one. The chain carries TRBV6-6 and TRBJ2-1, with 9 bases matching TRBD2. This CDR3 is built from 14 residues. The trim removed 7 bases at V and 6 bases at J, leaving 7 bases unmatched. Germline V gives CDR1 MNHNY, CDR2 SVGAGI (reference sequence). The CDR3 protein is CASTLAGAGNEQFF. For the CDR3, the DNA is TGTGCCAGCACCTTAGCGGGAGCGGGCAATGAGCAGTTCTTC.

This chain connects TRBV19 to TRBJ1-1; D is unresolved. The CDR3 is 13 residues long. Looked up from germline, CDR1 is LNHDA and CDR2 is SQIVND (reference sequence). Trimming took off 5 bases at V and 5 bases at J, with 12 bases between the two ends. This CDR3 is CASSLQRRTEAFF. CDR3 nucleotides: TGTGCCAGTAGTCTACAGAGAAGGACTGAAGCTTTCTTT.

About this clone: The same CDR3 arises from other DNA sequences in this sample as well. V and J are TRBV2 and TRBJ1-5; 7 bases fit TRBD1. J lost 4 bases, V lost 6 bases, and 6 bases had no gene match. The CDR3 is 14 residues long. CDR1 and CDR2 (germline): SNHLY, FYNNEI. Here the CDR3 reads CASSRQGINQPQHF. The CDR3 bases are TGTGCCAGCAGCCGACAGGGAATTAATCAGCCCCAGCATTTT.

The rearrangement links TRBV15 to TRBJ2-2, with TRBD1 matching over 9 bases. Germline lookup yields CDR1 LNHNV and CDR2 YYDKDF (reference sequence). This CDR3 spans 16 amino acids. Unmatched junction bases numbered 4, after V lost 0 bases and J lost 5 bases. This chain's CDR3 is CATSREGTGRTGELFF. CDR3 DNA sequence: TGTGCCACCAGCAGAGAAGGGACAGGGCGGACCGGGGAGCTGTTTTTT. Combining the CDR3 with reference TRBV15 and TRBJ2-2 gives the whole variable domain DAMVIQNPRYQVTQFGKPVTLSCSQTLNHNVMYWYQQKSSQAPKLLFHYYDKDFNNEADTPDNFQSRRPNTSFCFLDIRSPGLGDTAMYLCATSREGTGRTGELFFGEGSRLTVL.

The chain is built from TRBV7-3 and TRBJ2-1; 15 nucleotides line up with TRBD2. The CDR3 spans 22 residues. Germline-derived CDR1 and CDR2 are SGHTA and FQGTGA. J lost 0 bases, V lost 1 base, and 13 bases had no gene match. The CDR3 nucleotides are TGTGCCAGCAGCTTAAAACATAAAGGACTAGCGGGAGGGGCTAGCTCCTACAATGAGCAGTTCTTC. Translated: CASSLKHKGLAGGASSYNEQFF.

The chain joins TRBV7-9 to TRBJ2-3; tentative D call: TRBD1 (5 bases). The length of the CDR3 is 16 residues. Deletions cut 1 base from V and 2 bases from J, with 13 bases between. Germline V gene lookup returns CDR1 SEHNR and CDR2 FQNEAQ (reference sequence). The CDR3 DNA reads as TGTGCCAGCAGCTTAGGGCCTAGGGGCTACACAGATACGCAGTATTTT. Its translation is CASSLGPRGYTDTQYF.

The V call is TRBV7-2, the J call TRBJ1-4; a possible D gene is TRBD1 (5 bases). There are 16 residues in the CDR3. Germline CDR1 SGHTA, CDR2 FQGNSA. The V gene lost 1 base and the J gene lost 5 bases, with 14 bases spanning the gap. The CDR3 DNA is TGTGCCAGCAGCTTAGGGGCCGGCAGGGTGAATGAAAAACTGTTTTTT. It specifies CASSLGAGRVNEKLFF.

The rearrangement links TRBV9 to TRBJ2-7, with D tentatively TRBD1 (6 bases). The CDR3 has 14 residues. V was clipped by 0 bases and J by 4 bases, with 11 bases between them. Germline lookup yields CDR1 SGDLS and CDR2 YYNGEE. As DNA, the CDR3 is TGTGCCAGCAGCGTAGCCACAGGGCAGTACGAGCAGTACTTC. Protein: CASSVATGQYEQYF.

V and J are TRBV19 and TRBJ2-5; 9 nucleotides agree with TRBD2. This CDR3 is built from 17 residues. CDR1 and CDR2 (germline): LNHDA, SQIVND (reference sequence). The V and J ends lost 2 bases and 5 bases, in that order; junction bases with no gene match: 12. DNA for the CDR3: TGTGCCAGTAGTATAAGGCTAGCGGGGATGGTAGGGGAGACCCAGTACTTC. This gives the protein CASSIRLAGMVGETQYF. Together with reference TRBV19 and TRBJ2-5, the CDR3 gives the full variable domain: DGGITQSPKYLFRKEGQNVTLSCEQNLNHDAMYWYRQDPGQGLRLIYYSQIVNDFQKGDIAEGYSVSREKKESFPLTVTSAQKNPTAFYLCASSIRLAGMVGETQYFGPGTRLLVL.

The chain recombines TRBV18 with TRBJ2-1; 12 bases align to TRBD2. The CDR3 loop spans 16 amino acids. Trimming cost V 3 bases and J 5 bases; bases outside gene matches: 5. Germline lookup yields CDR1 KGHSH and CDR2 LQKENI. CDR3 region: CASSPASGRANNEQFF. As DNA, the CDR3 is TGTGCCAGCTCACCGGCTAGCGGGAGGGCGAACAATGAGCAGTTCTTC.

DNA of the CDR3: TGTGCCAGCAGCTCCTCCGGGACAGGGGGCAGCAATCAGCCCCAGCATTTT. Amino acids: CASSSSGTGGSNQPQHF. The rearrangement uses TRBV7-2 and TRBJ1-5; TRBD1 aligns across 12 bases. Losses at the gene ends were 4 bases for V and 1 base for J; bases not matched to a gene: 5. The CDR3 extends over 17 amino acids. Per germline, CDR1 SGHTA and CDR2 FQGNSA.

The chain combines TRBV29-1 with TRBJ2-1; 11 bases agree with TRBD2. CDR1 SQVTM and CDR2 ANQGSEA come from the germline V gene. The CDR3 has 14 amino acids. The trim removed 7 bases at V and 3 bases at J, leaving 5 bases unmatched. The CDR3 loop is CSALGLADYNEQFF. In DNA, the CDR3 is TGCAGCGCCTTGGGACTAGCGGACTACAATGAGCAGTTCTTC.

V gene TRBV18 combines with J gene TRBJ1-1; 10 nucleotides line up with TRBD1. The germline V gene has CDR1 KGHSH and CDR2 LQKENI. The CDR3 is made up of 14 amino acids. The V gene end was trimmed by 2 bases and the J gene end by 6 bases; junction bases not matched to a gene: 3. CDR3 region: CASSPGTGAPEAFF. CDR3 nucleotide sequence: TGTGCCAGCTCACCAGGGACAGGGGCCCCTGAAGCTTTCTTT.

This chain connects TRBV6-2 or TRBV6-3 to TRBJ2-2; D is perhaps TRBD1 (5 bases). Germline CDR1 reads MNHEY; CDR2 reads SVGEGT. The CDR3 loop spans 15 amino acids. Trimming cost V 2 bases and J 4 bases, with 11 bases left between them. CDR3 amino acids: CASSYTRTSTGELFF. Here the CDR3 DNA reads TGTGCCAGCAGTTACACCCGGACATCCACCGGGGAGCTGTTTTTT.